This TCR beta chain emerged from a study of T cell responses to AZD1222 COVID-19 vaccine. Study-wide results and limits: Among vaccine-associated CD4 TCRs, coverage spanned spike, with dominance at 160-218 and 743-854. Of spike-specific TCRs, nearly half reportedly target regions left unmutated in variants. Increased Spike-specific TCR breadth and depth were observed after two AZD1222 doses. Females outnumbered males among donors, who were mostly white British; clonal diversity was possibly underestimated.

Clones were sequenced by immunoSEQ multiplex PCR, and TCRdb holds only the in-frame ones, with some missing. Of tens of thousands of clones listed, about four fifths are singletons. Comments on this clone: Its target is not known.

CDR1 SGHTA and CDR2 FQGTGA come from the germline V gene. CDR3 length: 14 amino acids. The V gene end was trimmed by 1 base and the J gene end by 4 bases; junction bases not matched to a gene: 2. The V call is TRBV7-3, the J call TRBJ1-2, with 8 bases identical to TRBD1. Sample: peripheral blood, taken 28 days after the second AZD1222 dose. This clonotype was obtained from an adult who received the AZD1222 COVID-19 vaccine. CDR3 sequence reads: CASSLNGQGYGYTF. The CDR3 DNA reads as TGTGCCAGCAGCTTAAACGGACAGGGCTATGGCTACACCTTC.